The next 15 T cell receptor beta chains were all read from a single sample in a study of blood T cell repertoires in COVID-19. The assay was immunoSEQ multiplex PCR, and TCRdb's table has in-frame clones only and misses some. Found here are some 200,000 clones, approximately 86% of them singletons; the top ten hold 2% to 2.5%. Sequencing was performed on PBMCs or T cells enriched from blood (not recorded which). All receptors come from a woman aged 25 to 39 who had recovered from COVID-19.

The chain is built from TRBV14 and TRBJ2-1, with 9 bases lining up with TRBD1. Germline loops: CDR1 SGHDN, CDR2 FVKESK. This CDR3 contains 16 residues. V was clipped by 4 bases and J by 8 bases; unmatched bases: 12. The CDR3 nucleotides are TGTGCCAGCAGCCCCCTGACAGGGGGGTATGGGGATGAGCAGTTCTTC. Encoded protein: CASSPLTGGYGDEQFF.

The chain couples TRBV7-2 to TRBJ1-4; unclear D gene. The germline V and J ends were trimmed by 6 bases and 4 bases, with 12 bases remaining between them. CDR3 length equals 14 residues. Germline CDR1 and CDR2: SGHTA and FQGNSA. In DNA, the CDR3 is TGTGCCAGCAGTTCGGCCGGAGTTAATGAAAAACTGTTTTTT. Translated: CASSSAGVNEKLFF.

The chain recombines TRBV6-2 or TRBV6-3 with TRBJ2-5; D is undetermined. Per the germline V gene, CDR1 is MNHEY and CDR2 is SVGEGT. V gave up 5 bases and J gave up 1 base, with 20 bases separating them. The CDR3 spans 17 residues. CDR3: CASSPPWAKIGQETQYF. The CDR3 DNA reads TGTGCCAGCAGTCCGCCGTGGGCCAAAATAGGCCAAGAGACCCAGTACTTC.

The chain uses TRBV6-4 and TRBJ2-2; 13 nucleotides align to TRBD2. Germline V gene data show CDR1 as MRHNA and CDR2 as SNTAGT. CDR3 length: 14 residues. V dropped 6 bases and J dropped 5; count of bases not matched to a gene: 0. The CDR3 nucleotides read TGTGCCAGCAGGACTAGCGGGGGGACCGGGGAGCTGTTTTTT. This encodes CASRTSGGTGELFF.

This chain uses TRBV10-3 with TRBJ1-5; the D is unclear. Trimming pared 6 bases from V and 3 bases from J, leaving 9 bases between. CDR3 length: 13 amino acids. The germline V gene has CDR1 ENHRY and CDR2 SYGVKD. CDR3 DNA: TGTGCCATCAGCCAGGAAATCAATCAGCCCCAGCATTTT. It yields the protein CAISQEINQPQHF.

CDR3 DNA: TGTGCCAGCAGCTCCGACTATGGCTACACCTTC. The encoded protein is CASSSDYGYTF. The genes are TRBV7-9 and TRBJ1-2; D gene unclear. CDR3 length: 11 amino acids. Trimming stripped 4 bases from V and 3 bases from J, with 3 bases between. Germline V lookup: CDR1 SEHNR, CDR2 FQNEAQ (reference sequence).

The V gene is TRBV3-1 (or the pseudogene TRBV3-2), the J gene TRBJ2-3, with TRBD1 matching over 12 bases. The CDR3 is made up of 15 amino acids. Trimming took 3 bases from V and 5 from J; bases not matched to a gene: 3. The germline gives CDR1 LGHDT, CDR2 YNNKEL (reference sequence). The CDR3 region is CASSQGTGGVDTQYF. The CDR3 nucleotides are TGTGCCAGCAGCCAGGGGACAGGGGGCGTAGATACGCAGTATTTT.

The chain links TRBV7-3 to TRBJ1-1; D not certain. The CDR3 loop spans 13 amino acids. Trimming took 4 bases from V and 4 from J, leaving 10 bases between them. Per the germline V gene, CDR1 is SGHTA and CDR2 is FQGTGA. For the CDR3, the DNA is TGTGCCAGCAGCTCCGACCGGGGCACTGAAGCTTTCTTT. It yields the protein CASSSDRGTEAFF.

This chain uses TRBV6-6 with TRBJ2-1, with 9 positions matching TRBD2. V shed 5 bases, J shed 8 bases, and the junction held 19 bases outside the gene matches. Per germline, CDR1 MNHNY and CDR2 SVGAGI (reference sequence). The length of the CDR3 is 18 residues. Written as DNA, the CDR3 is TGTGCCAGCAGTCCCGGGTTAAGACCAGCGGGAGGATTCTATGAGCAGTTCTTC. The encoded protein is CASSPGLRPAGGFYEQFF.

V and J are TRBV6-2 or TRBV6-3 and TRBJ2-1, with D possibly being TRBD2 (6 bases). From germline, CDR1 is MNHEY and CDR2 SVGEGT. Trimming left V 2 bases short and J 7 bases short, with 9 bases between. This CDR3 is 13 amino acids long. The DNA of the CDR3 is TGTGCCAGCAGTTACCACCGGGGGAATGAGCAGTTCTTC. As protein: CASSYHRGNEQFF.

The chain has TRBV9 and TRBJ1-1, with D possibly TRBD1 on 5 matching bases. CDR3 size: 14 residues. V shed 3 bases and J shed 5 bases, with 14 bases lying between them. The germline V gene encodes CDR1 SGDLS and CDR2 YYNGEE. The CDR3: CASSDALRDTEAFF. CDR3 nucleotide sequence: TGTGCCAGCAGCGACGCGCTCAGGGATACTGAAGCTTTCTTT. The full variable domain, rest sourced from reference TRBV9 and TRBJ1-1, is DSGVTQTPKHLITATGQRVTLRCSPRSGDLSVYWYQQSLDQGLQFLIQYYNGEERAKGNILERFSAQQFPDLHSELNLSSLELGDSALYFCASSDALRDTEAFFGQGTRLTVV.

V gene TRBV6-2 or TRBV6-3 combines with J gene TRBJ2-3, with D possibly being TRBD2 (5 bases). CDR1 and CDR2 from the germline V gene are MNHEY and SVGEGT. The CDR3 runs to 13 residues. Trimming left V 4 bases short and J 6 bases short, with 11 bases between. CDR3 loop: CASSLLGVDTQYF. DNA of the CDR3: TGTGCCAGCAGTTTACTGGGAGTGGATACGCAGTATTTT.

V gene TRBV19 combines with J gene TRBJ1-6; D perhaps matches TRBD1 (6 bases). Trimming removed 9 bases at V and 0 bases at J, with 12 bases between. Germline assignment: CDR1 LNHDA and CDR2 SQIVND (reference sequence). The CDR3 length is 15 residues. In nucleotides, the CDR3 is TGTGCCAGCGGGACACAGGACTCCTATAATTCACCCCTCCACTTT. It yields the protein CASGTQDSYNSPLHF.

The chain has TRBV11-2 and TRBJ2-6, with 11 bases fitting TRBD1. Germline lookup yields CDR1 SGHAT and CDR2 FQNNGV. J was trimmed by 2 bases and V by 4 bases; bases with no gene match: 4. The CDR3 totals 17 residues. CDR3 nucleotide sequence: TGTGCCAGCAGCTGGACAGGGGGCTTGGCTGGGGCCAACGTCCTGACTTTC. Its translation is CASSWTGGLAGANVLTF.

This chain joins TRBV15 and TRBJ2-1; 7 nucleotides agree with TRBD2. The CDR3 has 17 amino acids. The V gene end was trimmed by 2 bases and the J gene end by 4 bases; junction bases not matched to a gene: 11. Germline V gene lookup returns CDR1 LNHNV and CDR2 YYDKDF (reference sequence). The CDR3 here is CATSRPTSPTQYNEQFF. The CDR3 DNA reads TGTGCCACCAGCAGACCGACTAGCCCCACGCAATACAATGAGCAGTTCTTC.